This T cell receptor beta chain emerged from a study of CD4 T cells in relation to SARS-CoV-2 and coronaviruses. At the level of the study: Shared crossreactive spike epitopes were mapped to their HLA restriction.

As regards this clone: Its target is not known.

Here immunoSEQ multiplex PCR was the method, and the copy in TCRdb shows in-frame clones only, minus some. The sample lists about 43,000 clones, about four fifths occurring once. The V and J ends lost 6 bases and 8 bases respectively, with 13 bases between them. The CDR3 spans 11 residues. Germline CDR1 DFQATT, CDR2 SNEGSKA (reference sequence). This receptor was identified in an adult with COVID-19. The chain joins TRBV20-1 to TRBJ1-2; the D gene is possibly TRBD1 (6 bases). The sequenced sample consisted of naive CD4+ T cells from PBMCs, cultured in vitro. The subset here: naive CD4+ T cells isolated by negative enrichment. The CDR3 region is CSASEGGGYTF. The CDR3 DNA reads as TGCAGTGCATCCGAAGGGGGAGGCTACACCTTC.